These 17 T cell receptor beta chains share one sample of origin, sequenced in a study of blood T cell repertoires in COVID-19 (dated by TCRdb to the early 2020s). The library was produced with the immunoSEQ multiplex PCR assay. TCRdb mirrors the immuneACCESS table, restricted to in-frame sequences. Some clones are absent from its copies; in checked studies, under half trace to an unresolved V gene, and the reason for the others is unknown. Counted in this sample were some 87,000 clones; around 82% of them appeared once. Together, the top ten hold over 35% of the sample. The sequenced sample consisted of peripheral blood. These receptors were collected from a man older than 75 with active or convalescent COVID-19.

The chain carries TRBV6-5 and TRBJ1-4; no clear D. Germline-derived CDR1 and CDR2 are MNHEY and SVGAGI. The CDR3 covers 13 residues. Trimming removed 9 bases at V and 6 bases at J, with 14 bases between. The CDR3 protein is CASSTVEYEKLFF. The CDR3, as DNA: TGTGCCAGTTCCACGGTTGAATATGAAAAACTGTTTTTT.

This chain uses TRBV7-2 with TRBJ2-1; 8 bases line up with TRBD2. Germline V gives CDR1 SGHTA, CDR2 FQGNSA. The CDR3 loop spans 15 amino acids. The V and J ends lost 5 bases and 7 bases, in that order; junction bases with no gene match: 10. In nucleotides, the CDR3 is TGTGCCAGCAGCCGGGGCGCGGGGGGTGGTAATGAGCAGTTCTTC. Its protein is CASSRGAGGGNEQFF.

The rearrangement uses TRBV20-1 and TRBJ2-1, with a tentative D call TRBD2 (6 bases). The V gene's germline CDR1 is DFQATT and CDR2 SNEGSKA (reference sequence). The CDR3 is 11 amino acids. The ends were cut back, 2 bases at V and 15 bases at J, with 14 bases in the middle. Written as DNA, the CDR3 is TGCAGTGCTAGAACCGGGACTCAGGTGTTCTTC. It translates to CSARTGTQVFF.

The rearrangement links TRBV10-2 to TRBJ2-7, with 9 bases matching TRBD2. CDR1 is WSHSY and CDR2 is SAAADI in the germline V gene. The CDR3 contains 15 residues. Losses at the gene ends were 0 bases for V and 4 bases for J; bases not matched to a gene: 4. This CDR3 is CASSESSGGSYEQYF. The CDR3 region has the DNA TGCGCCAGCAGTGAGTCTAGCGGGGGCTCGTACGAGCAGTACTTC.

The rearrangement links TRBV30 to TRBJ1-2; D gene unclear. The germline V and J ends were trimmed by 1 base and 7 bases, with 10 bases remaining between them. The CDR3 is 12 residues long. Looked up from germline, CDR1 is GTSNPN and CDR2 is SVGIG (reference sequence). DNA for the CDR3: TGTGCCTGGAGTGAGAGGGTGGGTGGCTACACCTTC. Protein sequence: CAWSERVGGYTF.

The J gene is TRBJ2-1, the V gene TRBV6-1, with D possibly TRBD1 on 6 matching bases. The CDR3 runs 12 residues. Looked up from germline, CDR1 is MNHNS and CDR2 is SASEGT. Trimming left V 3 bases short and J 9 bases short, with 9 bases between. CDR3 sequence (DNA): TGTGCCAGCAGTGACCAGGGGAGTGAGCAGTTCTTC. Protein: CASSDQGSEQFF.

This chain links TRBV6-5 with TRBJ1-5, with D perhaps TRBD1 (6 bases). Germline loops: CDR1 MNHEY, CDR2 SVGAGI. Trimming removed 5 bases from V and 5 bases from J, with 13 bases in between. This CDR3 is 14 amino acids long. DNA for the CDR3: TGTGCCAGCAGTCTTGCAGGGGAGTATCAGCCCCAGCATTTT. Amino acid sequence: CASSLAGEYQPQHF.

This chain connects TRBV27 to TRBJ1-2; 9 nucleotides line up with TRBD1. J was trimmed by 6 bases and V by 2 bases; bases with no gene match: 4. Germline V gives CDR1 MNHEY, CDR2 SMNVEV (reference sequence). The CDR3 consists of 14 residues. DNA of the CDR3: TGTGCCAGCAGTTTACGCCGGACAGGGGATGGCTACACCTTC. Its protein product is CASSLRRTGDGYTF.

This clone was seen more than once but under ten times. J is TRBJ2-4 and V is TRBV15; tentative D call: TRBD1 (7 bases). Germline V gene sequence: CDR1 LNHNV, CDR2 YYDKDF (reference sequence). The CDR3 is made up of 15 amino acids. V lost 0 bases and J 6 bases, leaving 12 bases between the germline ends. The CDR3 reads CATSRDRQGGNIQYF. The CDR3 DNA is TGTGCCACCAGCAGAGATCGGCAGGGGGGAAACATTCAGTACTTC. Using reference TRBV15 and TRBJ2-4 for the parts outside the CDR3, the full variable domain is DAMVIQNPRYQVTQFGKPVTLSCSQTLNHNVMYWYQQKSSQAPKLLFHYYDKDFNNEADTPDNFQSRRPNTSFCFLDIRSPGLGDTAMYLCATSRDRQGGNIQYFGAGTRLSVL.

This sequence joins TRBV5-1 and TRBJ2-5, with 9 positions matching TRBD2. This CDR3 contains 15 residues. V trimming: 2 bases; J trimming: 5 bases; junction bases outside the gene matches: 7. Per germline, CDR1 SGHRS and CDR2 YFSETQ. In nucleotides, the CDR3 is TGCGCCAGCAGCTTTTGGAGTAGCGGGAGTGAGACCCAGTACTTC. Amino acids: CASSFWSSGSETQYF.

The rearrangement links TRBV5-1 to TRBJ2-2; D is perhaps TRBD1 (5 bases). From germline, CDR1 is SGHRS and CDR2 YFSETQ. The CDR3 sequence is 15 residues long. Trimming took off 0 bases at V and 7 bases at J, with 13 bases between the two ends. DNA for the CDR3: TGCGCCAGCAGCTTGGGGCAGGGATCAAGCGGGGAGCTGTTTTTT. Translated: CASSLGQGSSGELFF. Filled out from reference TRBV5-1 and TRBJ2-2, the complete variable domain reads KAGVTQTPRYLIKTRGQQVTLSCSPISGHRSVSWYQQTPGQGLQFLFEYFSETQRNKGNFPGRFSGRQFSNSRSEMNVSTLELGDSALYLCASSLGQGSSGELFFGEGSRLTVL.

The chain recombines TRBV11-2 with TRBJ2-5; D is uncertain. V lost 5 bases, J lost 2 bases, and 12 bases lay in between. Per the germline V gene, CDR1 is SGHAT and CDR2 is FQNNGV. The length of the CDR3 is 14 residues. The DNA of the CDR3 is TGTGCCAGCAGCCGAACGCAGATACAAGAGACCCAGTACTTC. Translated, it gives CASSRTQIQETQYF.

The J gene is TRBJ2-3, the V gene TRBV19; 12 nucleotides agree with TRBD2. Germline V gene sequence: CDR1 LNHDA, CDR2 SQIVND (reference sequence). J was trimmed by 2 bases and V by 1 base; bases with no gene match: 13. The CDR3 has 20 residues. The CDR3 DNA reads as TGTGCCAGTAGTATAGCGAAACTTTCCGGGACTAGCGGGCTCACAGATACGCAGTATTTT. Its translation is CASSIAKLSGTSGLTDTQYF.

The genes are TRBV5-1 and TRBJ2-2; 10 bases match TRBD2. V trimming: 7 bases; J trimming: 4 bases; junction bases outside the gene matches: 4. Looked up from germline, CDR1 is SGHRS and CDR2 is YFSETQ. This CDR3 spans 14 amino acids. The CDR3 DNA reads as TGCGCCAGCTCTAGCGGGAGCGGCACCGGGGAGCTGTTTTTT. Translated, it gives CASSSGSGTGELFF.

CDR3 sequence reads: CASSLVRLAGGLNEQFF. In DNA form, the CDR3 reads TGTGCCAGCAGCTTAGTCAGGCTAGCGGGAGGGCTCAATGAGCAGTTCTTC. The chain recombines TRBV11-2 with TRBJ2-1, with 12 bases that match TRBD2. The CDR3 runs to 17 residues. Germline CDR1 and CDR2: SGHAT and FQNNGV. With 1 base clipped from V and 6 bases from J, the junction kept 7 bases outside the gene matches.

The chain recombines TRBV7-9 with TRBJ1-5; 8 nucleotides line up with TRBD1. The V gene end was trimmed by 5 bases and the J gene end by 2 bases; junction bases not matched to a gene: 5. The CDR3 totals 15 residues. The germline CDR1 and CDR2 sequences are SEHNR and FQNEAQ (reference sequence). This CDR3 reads CASSRTGQGNQPQHF. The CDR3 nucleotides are TGTGCCAGCAGCCGGACGGGACAGGGCAATCAGCCCCAGCATTTT.

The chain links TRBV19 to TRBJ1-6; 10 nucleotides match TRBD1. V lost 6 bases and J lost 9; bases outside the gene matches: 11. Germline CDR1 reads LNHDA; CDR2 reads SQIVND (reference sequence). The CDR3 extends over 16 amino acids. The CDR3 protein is CASRTGGARSTSPLHF. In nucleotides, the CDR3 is TGTGCCAGTAGGACAGGGGGCGCGAGGTCTACTTCACCCCTCCACTTT.